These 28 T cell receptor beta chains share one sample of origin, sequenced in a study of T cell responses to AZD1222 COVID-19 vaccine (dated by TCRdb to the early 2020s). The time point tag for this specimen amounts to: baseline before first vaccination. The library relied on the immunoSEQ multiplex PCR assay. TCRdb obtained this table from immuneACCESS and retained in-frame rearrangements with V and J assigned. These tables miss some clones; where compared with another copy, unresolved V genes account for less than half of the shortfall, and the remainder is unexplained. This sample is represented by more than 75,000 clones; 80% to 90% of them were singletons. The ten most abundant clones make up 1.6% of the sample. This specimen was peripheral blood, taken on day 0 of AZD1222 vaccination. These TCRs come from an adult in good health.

The CDR3: CASSEEQKDYNEQFF. In DNA form, the CDR3 reads TGTGCCAGCAGTGAAGAGCAGAAGGACTACAATGAGCAGTTCTTC. The chain joins TRBV6-1 to TRBJ2-1; D is uncertain. The CDR3 is 15 amino acids. Trimming pared 1 base from V and 3 bases from J, leaving 10 bases between. Germline V gene lookup returns CDR1 MNHNS and CDR2 SASEGT.

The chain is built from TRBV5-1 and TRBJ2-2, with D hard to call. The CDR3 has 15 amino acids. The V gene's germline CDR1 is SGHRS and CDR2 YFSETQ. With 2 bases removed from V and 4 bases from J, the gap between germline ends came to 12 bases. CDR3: CASSFQSLSTGELFF. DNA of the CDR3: TGCGCCAGCAGCTTCCAATCCCTAAGCACCGGGGAGCTGTTTTTT.

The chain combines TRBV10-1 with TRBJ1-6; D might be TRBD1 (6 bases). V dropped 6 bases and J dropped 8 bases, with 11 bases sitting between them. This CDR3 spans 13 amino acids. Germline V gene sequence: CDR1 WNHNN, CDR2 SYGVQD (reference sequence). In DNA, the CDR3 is TGCGCCAGCAGCCCGACAGGAGATTCACCCCTCCACTTT. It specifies CASSPTGDSPLHF.

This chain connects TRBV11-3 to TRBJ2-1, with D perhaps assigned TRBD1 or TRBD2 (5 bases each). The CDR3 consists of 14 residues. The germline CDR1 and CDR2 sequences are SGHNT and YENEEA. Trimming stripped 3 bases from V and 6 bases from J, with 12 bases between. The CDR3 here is CASSFFGAANEQFF. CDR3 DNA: TGTGCCAGCAGCTTCTTCGGGGCGGCCAATGAGCAGTTCTTC.

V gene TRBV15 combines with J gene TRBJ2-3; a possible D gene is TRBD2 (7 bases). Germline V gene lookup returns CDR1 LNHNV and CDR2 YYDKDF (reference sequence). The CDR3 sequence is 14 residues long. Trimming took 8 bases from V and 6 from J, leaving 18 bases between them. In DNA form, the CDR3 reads TGTGCCACCGGCGGGGGACACCCTCGGGATACGCAGTATTTT. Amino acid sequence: CATGGGHPRDTQYF.

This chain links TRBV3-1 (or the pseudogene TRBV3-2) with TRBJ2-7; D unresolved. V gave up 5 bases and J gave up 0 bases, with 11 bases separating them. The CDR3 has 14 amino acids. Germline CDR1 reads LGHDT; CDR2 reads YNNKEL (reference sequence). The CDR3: CASSVQGVSYEQYF. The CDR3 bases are TGTGCCAGCAGCGTGCAAGGAGTCTCCTACGAGCAGTACTTC.

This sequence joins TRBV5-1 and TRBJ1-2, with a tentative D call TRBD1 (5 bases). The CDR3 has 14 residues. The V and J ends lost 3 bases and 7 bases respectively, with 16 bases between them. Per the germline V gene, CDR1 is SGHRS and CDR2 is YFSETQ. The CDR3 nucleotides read TGCGCCAGCAGCTCGACGACGGGGCCGGGTGGCTACACCTTC. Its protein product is CASSSTTGPGGYTF.

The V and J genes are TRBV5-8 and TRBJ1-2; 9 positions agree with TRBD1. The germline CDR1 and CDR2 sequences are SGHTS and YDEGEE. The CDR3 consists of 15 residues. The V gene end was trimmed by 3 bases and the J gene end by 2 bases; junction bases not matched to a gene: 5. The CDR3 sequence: CASSSQGALNYGYTF. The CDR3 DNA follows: TGTGCCAGCAGCTCACAGGGGGCCCTGAACTATGGCTACACCTTC.

The chain's CDR3 is CASSVATGPTIYGYTF. As DNA, the CDR3 is TGTGCCAGCAGCGTAGCTACGGGGCCGACGATCTATGGCTACACCTTC. The chain uses TRBV9 and TRBJ1-2; weak D call: TRBD1 (5 bases). The germline V gene has CDR1 SGDLS and CDR2 YYNGEE. The length of the CDR3 is 16 residues. The V gene lost 0 bases and the J gene lost 4 bases, with 16 bases spanning the gap.

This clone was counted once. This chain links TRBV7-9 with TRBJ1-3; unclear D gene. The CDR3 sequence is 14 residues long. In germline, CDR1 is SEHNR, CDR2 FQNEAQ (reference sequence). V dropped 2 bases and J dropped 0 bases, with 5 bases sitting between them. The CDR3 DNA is TGTGCCAGCAGCTTATCCCTCTCTGGAAACACCATATATTTT. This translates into CASSLSLSGNTIYF. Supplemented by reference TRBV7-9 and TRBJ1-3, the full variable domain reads DTGVSQNPRHKITKRGQNVTFRCDPISEHNRLYWYRQTLGQGPEFLTYFQNEAQLEKSRLLSDRFSAERPKGSFSTLEIQRTEQGDSAMYLCASSLSLSGNTIYFGEGSWLTVV.

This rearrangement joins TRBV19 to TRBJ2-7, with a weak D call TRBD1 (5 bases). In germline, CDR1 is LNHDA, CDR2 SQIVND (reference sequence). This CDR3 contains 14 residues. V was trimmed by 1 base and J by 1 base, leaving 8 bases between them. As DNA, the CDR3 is TGTGCCAGTAGTATAGGCAGGGTTTCCTACGAGCAGTACTTC. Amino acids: CASSIGRVSYEQYF.

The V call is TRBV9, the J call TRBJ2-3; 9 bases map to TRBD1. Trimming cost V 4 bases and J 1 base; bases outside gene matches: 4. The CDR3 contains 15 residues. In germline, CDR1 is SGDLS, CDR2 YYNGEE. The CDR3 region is CASSRTGGGTDTQYF. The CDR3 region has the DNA TGTGCCAGCAGCCGCACAGGGGGCGGCACAGATACGCAGTATTTT. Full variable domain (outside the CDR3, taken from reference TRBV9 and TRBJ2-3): DSGVTQTPKHLITATGQRVTLRCSPRSGDLSVYWYQQSLDQGLQFLIQYYNGEERAKGNILERFSAQQFPDLHSELNLSSLELGDSALYFCASSRTGGGTDTQYFGPGTRLTVL.

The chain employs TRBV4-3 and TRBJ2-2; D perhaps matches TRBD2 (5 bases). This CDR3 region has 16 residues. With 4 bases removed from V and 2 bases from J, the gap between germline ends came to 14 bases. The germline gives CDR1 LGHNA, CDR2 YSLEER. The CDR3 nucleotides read TGCGCCAGCAGCCGGGAGACACTGGAAAACACCGGGGAGCTGTTTTTT. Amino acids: CASSRETLENTGELFF.

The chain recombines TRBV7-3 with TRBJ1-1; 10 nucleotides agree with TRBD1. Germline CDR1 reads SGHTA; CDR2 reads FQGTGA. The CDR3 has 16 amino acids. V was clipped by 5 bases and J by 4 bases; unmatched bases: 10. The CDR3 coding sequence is TGTGCCAGCAGCCGTAGGGGGACAGGGGTGGGCACTGAAGCTTTCTTT. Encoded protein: CASSRRGTGVGTEAFF.

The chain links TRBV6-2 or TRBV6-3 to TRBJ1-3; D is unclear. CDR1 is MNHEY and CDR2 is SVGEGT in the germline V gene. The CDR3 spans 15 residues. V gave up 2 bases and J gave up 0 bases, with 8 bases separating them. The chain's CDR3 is CASSYHPASGNTIYF. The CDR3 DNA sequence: TGTGCCAGCAGTTACCACCCAGCCTCTGGAAACACCATATATTTT.

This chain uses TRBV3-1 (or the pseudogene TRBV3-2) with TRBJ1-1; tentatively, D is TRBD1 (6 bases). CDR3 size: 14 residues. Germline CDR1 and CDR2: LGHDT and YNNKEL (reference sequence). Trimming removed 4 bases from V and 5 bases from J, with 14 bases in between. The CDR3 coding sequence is TGTGCCAGCAGCCGGACACCAGGGGTGACTGAAGCTTTCTTT. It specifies CASSRTPGVTEAFF.

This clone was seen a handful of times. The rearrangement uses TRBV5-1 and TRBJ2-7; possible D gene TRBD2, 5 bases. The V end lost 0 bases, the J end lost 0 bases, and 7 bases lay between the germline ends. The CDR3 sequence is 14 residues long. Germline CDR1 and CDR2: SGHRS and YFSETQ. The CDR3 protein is CASSLGRLSYEQYF. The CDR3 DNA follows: TGCGCCAGCAGCTTGGGGAGGCTCTCCTACGAGCAGTACTTC.

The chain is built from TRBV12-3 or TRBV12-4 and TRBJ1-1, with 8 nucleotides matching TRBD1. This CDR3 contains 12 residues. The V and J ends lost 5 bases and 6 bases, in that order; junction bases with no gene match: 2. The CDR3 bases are TGTGCCAGCAGTCTGGACAGGGCTGAAGCTTTCTTT. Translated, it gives CASSLDRAEAFF.

Written as DNA, the CDR3 is TGTGCCAGCAGCGAAGGGGGACGGTTGAATGAAAAACTGTTTTTT. It encodes CASSEGGRLNEKLFF. V is TRBV9 and J is TRBJ1-4, with D maybe TRBD1 (6 bases). In germline, CDR1 is SGDLS, CDR2 YYNGEE. Trimming took off 3 bases at V and 5 bases at J, with 14 bases between the two ends. The CDR3 totals 15 residues.

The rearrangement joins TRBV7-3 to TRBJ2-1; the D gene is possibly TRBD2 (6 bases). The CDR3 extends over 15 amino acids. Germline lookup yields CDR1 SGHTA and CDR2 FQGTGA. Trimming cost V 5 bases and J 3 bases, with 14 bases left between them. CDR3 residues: CASSPRGGVYNEQFF. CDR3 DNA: TGTGCCAGCAGCCCAAGGGGCGGGGTCTACAATGAGCAGTTCTTC.

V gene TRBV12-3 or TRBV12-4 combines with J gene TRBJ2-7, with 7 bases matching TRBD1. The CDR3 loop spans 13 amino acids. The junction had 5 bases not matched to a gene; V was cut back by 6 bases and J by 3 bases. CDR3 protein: CASRETGYYEQYF. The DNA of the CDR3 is TGTGCCAGCAGGGAGACAGGGTACTACGAGCAGTACTTC.

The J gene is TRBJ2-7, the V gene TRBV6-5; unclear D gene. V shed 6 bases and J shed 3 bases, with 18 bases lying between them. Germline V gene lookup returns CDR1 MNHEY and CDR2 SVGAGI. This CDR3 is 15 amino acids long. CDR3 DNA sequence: TGTGCCAGCAGCGCTGGTTGGCCTCCTCGCTACGAGCAGTACTTC. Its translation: CASSAGWPPRYEQYF.

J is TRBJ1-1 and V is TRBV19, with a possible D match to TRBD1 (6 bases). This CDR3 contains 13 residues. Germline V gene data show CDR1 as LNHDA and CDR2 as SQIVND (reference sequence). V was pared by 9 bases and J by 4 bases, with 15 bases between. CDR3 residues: CASSQGVGTEAFF. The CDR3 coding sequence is TGTGCCAGCTCACAGGGAGTGGGCACTGAAGCTTTCTTT.

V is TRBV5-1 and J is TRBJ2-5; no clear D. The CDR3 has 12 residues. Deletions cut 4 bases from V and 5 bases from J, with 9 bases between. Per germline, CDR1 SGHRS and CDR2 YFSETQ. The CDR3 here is CASSNGGETQYF. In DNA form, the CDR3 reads TGCGCCAGCAGCAACGGCGGCGAGACCCAGTACTTC.

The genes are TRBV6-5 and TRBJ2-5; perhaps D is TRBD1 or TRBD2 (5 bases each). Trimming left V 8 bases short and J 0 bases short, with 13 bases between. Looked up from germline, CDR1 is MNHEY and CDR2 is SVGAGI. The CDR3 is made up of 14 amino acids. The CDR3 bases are TGTGCCAGCGGAGGCAGGGAGTACCAAGAGACCCAGTACTTC. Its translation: CASGGREYQETQYF.

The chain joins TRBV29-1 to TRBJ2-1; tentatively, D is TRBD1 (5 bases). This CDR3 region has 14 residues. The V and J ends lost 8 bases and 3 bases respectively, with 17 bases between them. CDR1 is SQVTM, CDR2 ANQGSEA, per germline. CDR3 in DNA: TGCAGCTCCCTAGGGCAGGGTAACTACAATGAGCAGTTCTTC. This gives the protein CSSLGQGNYNEQFF.

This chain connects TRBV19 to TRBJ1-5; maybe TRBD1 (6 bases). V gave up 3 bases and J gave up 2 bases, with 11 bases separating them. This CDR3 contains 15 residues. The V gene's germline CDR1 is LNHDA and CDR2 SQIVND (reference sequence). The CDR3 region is CASSIAGAGNQPQHF. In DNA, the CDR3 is TGTGCCAGTAGTATCGCGGGGGCCGGCAATCAGCCCCAGCATTTT. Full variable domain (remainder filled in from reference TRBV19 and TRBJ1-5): DGGITQSPKYLFRKEGQNVTLSCEQNLNHDAMYWYRQDPGQGLRLIYYSQIVNDFQKGDIAEGYSVSREKKESFPLTVTSAQKNPTAFYLCASSIAGAGNQPQHFGDGTRLSIL.

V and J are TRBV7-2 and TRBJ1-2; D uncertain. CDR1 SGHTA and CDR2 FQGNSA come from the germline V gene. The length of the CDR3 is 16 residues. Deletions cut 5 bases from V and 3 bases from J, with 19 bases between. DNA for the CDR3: TGTGCCAGCAGCCACTGGCGGACGGAACGTCACTATGGCTACACCTTC. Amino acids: CASSHWRTERHYGYTF.